A single sample is the source of the 20 T cell receptor beta chains below, sequenced in a study of blood T cell repertoires in COVID-19. Generated by immunoSEQ multiplex PCR, the TCRdb table keeps only in-frame clones and is missing some. In the table there are roughly 140,000 clones, 70% to 85% of which are singletons. Material for sequencing was peripheral blood. Receptor source: a woman in her forties or fifties in a cohort sampled during active or convalescent COVID-19.

V gene TRBV5-5 combines with J gene TRBJ2-7; 7 bases map to TRBD1. Germline V gene sequence: CDR1 SGHKS, CDR2 YYEKEE (reference sequence). This CDR3 region has 12 residues. The junction had 4 bases not matched to a gene; V was cut back by 4 bases and J by 6 bases. CDR3 nucleotide sequence: TGTGCCAGCAGCGTGGACAGGTTCGAGCAGTACTTC. Translating it yields CASSVDRFEQYF.

The CDR3 here is CASSQRAQSRSYNEQFF. For the CDR3, the DNA is TGTGCCAGCAGCCAAAGAGCACAGTCTCGCTCCTACAATGAGCAGTTCTTC. The chain is built from TRBV3-1 (or the pseudogene TRBV3-2) and TRBJ2-1; no clear D gene. Germline values: CDR1 LGHDT, CDR2 YNNKEL (reference sequence). V was clipped by 2 bases and J by 0 bases, with 14 bases between them. The CDR3 runs to 17 residues.

The chain recombines TRBV28 with TRBJ1-5, with 8 bases fitting TRBD1. Germline CDR1 reads MDHEN; CDR2 reads SYDVKM. Trimming took 5 bases from V and 5 from J; bases not matched to a gene: 11. This CDR3 has 16 amino acids. CDR3 coding DNA: TGTGCCAGCAGTCCCAAATTCGACAGGGGTTATCAGCCCCAGCATTTT. As protein: CASSPKFDRGYQPQHF.

The chain couples TRBV7-9 to TRBJ1-3; TRBD1 aligns across 12 bases. The CDR3 sequence is 17 residues long. Trimming removed 3 bases from V and 3 bases from J; junction bases left unmatched: 6. Germline V gene lookup returns CDR1 SEHNR and CDR2 FQNEAQ (reference sequence). The CDR3 spells CASSFPGTGGSGNTIYF. For the CDR3, the DNA is TGTGCCAGCAGCTTTCCAGGGACAGGGGGCAGTGGAAACACCATATATTTT.

The chain links TRBV7-9 to TRBJ1-3; D uncertain. V was trimmed by 1 base and J by 0 bases, leaving 13 bases between them. Looked up from germline, CDR1 is SEHNR and CDR2 is FQNEAQ (reference sequence). The CDR3 is 17 residues long. CDR3 coding DNA: TGTGCCAGCAGCTTAGTCTCGTTCCGGGGCTCTGGAAACACCATATATTTT. Translated, it gives CASSLVSFRGSGNTIYF.

V is TRBV4-3 and J is TRBJ1-5; 7 nucleotides align to TRBD1. The length of the CDR3 is 15 residues. The germline V gene has CDR1 LGHNA and CDR2 YSLEER. With V trimmed by 0 bases and J by 5 bases, 4 bases remained unmatched. CDR3 bases: TGCGCCAGCAGCCAAGATCACAGGGGCCATCAGCCCCAGCATTTT. Translating it yields CASSQDHRGHQPQHF.

The chain uses TRBV3-1 (or the pseudogene TRBV3-2) and TRBJ2-1; tentatively, D is TRBD1 (5 bases). The V end was cut by 0 bases, the J end by 4 bases, with 16 bases between. The length of the CDR3 is 17 residues. Germline CDR1 LGHDT, CDR2 YNNKEL (reference sequence). In nucleotides, the CDR3 is TGTGCCAGCAGCCAAGAAGGTCAGGAACAGGAGTACAATGAGCAGTTCTTC. The encoded protein is CASSQEGQEQEYNEQFF.

This clone was counted only a few times. This chain joins TRBV4-1 and TRBJ1-6; D gene ambiguous. The CDR3 length is 14 residues. V lost 5 bases to trimming and J lost 7 bases, with 12 bases between them. Per the germline V gene, CDR1 is MGHRA and CDR2 is YSYEKL. The DNA of the CDR3 is TGCGCCAGCAGCTCCGGGCGGGAGAATTCACCCCTCCACTTT. It is translated as CASSSGRENSPLHF.

The chain has TRBV11-2 and TRBJ1-5; D is unclear. The CDR3 contains 16 residues. The ends were cut back, 0 bases at V and 6 bases at J, with 15 bases in the middle. Germline-derived CDR1 and CDR2 are SGHAT and FQNNGV. The CDR3 sequence: CASSLDATPLGQPQHF. In DNA, the CDR3 is TGTGCCAGCAGCTTAGATGCTACCCCCCTCGGTCAGCCCCAGCATTTT.

The rearrangement uses TRBV23-1 and TRBJ1-5, with D possibly matching TRBD1 (5 bases). TRBV23-1 is an ORF, with its function uncertain. CDR3 length: 15 residues. The V end lost 6 bases, the J end lost 0 bases, and 12 bases lay between the germline ends. CDR3 bases: TGCGCCAGCAGAGGACATCCTTATAGCAATCAGCCCCAGCATTTT. Translated: CASRGHPYSNQPQHF.

The rearrangement uses TRBV5-1 and TRBJ2-7; 11 positions match TRBD2. There are 14 residues in the CDR3. CDR1 SGHRS and CDR2 YFSETQ come from the germline V gene. Losses at the gene ends were 8 bases for V and 3 bases for J; bases not matched to a gene: 7. The CDR3 sequence: CARPSSGGIYEQYF. The CDR3 coding sequence is TGCGCCAGGCCATCTAGCGGGGGGATCTACGAGCAGTACTTC.

There are a few counts of this clone. J is TRBJ1-1 and V is TRBV7-2; D remains unclear. The length of the CDR3 is 15 residues. The ends were cut back, 5 bases at V and 4 bases at J, with 17 bases in the middle. Germline CDR1 reads SGHTA; CDR2 reads FQGNSA. The CDR3, as DNA: TGTGCCAGCAGCCTATCATCCGCCCGGGGCACTGAAGCTTTCTTT. Translated: CASSLSSARGTEAFF.

This sequence joins TRBV30 and TRBJ1-1, with no clear D. The CDR3 is 14 residues long. Germline V CDR1 and CDR2: GTSNPN, SVGIG (reference sequence). V was cut by 0 bases and J by 7 bases, with 15 bases left in between. CDR3 sequence (DNA): TGTGCCTGGAGTGTAAAGGGAGGAGGCGGTGAAGCTTTCTTT. It translates to CAWSVKGGGGEAFF.

J is TRBJ1-5 and V is TRBV5-4; 9 bases agree with TRBD1. Germline-derived CDR1 and CDR2 are SGHNT and YYREEE (reference sequence). The V and J ends lost 4 bases and 3 bases, in that order; junction bases with no gene match: 5. The CDR3 is 15 residues long. The CDR3 DNA follows: TGTGCCAGCAGCCAGGGACAGGGAGCCAATCAGCCCCAGCATTTT. Protein product: CASSQGQGANQPQHF. Complete variable domain (other parts from reference TRBV5-4 and TRBJ1-5): ETGVTQSPTHLIKTRGQQVTLRCSSQSGHNTVSWYQQALGQGPQFIFQYYREEENGRGNFPPRFSGLQFPNYSSELNVNALELDDSALYLCASSQGQGANQPQHFGDGTRLSIL.

This clone was observed many times. V and J are TRBV19 and TRBJ2-7; TRBD2 aligns across 8 bases. The CDR3 has 14 residues. Germline V gene data show CDR1 as LNHDA and CDR2 as SQIVND (reference sequence). V shed 1 base and J 5 bases; nucleotides not matched to a gene: 4. CDR3 sequence: CASSIARGGNEQYF. Here the CDR3 DNA reads TGTGCCAGTAGTATAGCCCGGGGGGGTAACGAGCAGTACTTC.

Of note for this clone: One end of the junction does not line up with germline, which may come from a read error. The gene calls are TRBV6-1 and TRBJ1-2, with TRBD1 identical over 8 bases. The CDR3 spans 15 residues. Per the germline V gene, CDR1 is MNHNS and CDR2 is SASEGT. The CDR3 is CASREGQGISYGYTF. CDR3 nucleotide sequence: TGTGCCAGCAGGGAAGGACAGGGCATATCCTATGGCTACACCTTC.

The chain is built from TRBV6-5 and TRBJ2-5, with 13 bases that match TRBD2. The CDR3 runs 16 residues. Germline CDR1 MNHEY, CDR2 SVGAGI. V shed 4 bases and J 5 bases; nucleotides not matched to a gene: 7. CDR3 loop: CASSSRTSGGGETQYF. CDR3 nucleotide sequence: TGTGCCAGCAGTTCCCGGACTAGCGGGGGTGGTGAGACCCAGTACTTC.

This chain joins TRBV18 and TRBJ2-7, with D possibly matching TRBD2 (5 bases). In germline, CDR1 is KGHSH, CDR2 LQKENI. The V end was cut by 1 base, the J end by 2 bases, with 9 bases between. This CDR3 has 14 amino acids. This CDR3 reads CASSPRGGPYEQYF. DNA of the CDR3: TGTGCCAGCTCACCACGCGGAGGTCCCTACGAGCAGTACTTC.

This clone was detected only a few times. The sample holds other DNA sequences that translate to the same CDR3. The V call is TRBV6-5, the J call TRBJ1-5, with TRBD1 matching 8 bases. This CDR3 is built from 12 residues. Germline CDR1 reads MNHEY; CDR2 reads SVGAGI. The V and J ends lost 7 bases and 6 bases, in that order; junction bases with no gene match: 2. CDR3 loop: CASMTGVQPQHF. The DNA for the CDR3 is TGTGCCAGCATGACAGGGGTTCAGCCCCAGCATTTT.

The chain recombines TRBV21-1 with TRBJ2-3; the D call of TRBD1 is as the table states it, not checked on the DNA. TRBV21-1 is designated a pseudogene. CDR3 length: 14 amino acids. The CDR3 here is CASSSTESTDTQYF. DNA for the CDR3: TGTGCCAGCAGCTCGACAGAAAGCACAGATACGCAGTATTTT.